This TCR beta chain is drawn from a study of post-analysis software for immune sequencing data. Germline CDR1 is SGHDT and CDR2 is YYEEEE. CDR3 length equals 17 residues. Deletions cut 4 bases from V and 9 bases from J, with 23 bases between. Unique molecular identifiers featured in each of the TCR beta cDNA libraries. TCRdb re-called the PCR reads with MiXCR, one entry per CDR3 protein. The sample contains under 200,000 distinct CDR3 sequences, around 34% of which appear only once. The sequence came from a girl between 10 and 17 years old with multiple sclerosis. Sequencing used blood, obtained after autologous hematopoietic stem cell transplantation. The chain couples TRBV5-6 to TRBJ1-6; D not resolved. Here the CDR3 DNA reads TGTGCCAGCAGCCGTGCTTTGAGGTTGAAGATTCGTTCACCCCTCCACTTT. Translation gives CASSRALRLKIRSPLHF.